Listed below are T cell receptor beta chains from one sample, sequenced in a study of preoperative IRX-2 immunotherapy in early breast cancer. Using immunoSEQ multiplex PCR, the repertoire was profiled, and TCRdb retains in-frame clones only, with some absent. The sample shows 30,000 to 35,000 clones, 90% to 95% of them seen only once. This material was obtained from a patient treated with IRX-2 immunotherapy. Receptor source: a human donor with breast cancer. The CDR3 runs from the conserved cysteine through the conserved F or W. D genes are given only for firm matches. Clone size, where shown, is once, few, many, or a class for clones that have expanded.

TRBV14	TRBD2	TRBJ2-7	-	15	CASSQRAGGPYEQYF	TGTGCCAGCAGCCAGCGGGCGGGGGGGCCATACGAGCAGTACTTC
TRBV12-5	-	TRBJ1-1	-	15	CASGLVTGMNTEAFF	TGTGCTAGTGGTTTGGTCACAGGGATGAACACTGAAGCTTTCTTT
TRBV2	-	TRBJ1-1	-	13	CASRVYGDIEAFF	TGTGCCAGCAGGGTTTATGGAGATATTGAAGCTTTCTTT
TRBV6-1	-	TRBJ2-5	-	14	CASSVSIDQETQYF	TGTGCCAGCAGTGTCTCTATAGACCAAGAGACCCAGTACTTC
TRBV9	-	TRBJ2-3	-	15	CASSVEGRSTDTQYF	TGTGCCAGCAGCGTAGAGGGACGGAGCACAGATACGCAGTATTTT
TRBV11-2	TRBD1	TRBJ1-6	-	13	CASGGTGVSPLHF	TGTGCCAGTGGGGGGACAGGGGTTTCACCCCTCCACTTT
TRBV7-5	-	TRBJ2-7	once	17	CVRSFDRTSGTSYEQYF	TGTGTCAGAAGCTTCGATAGGACTAGCGGAACCTCCTACGAGCAGTACTTC
TRBV5-4	-	TRBJ2-1	-	12	CASSPTYNEQFF	TGTGCCAGCAGCCCGACCTACAATGAGCAGTTCTTC
TRBV4-1	-	TRBJ2-6	-	16	CASSQRGPSGANVLTF	TGCGCCAGCAGCCAACGGGGGCCCTCTGGGGCCAACGTCCTGACTTTC
TRBV7-6	TRBD1	TRBJ2-7	-	14	CASSLQGAFYEQYF	TGTGCCAGCAGCTTACAGGGGGCATTTTACGAGCAGTACTTC
TRBV19	-	TRBJ1-5	-	16	CASSIYLFNSNQPQHF	TGTGCCAGTAGTATTTATTTGTTTAATAGCAATCAGCCCCAGCATTTT
TRBV16	-	TRBJ2-1	-	12	CASSQSAYEQFF	TGTGCCAGCAGCCAATCAGCATATGAGCAGTTCTTC
TRBV5-6	-	TRBJ2-5	-	15	CASSLSRGPQETQYF	TGTGCCAGCAGCTTGTCGAGGGGCCCTCAAGAGACCCAGTACTTC
TRBV7-2	-	TRBJ2-7	-	15	CASSLGGGAPYEQYF	TGTGCCAGCAGCTTAGGTGGCGGGGCCCCCTACGAGCAGTACTTC
TRBV6-1	-	TRBJ2-5	-	14	CASSENLGQETQYF	TGTGCCAGCAGTGAAAATTTGGGGCAAGAGACCCAGTACTTC
TRBV5-1	TRBD2	TRBJ2-1	-	17	CASSLVGLAGDINEQFF	TGCGCCAGCAGCTTGGTCGGACTAGCGGGAGATATAAATGAGCAGTTCTTC
TRBV27	TRBD1	TRBJ1-5	-	15	CASSRDRGRDQPQHF	TGTGCCAGCAGTAGAGACAGGGGTAGGGATCAGCCCCAGCATTTT
TRBV11-2	TRBD2	TRBJ2-1	-	16	CASSPLRGVSYNEQFF	TGTGCCAGCAGCCCCCTCCGGGGGGTCTCCTACAATGAGCAGTTCTTC
TRBV7-3	TRBD1	TRBJ1-2	-	14	CASSSPGQAYGYTF	TGTGCCAGCAGCTCTCCGGGACAGGCTTATGGCTACACCTTC
TRBV9	TRBD2	TRBJ2-5	-	15	CASAPGAGIQWAQYF	TGTGCCTCGGCTCCAGGAGCGGGGATCCAATGGGCCCAGTACTTC
TRBV7-2	-	TRBJ2-2	-	13	CASRRQNTGELFF	TGTGCCAGCAGAAGACAGAACACCGGGGAGCTGTTTTTT
TRBV7-8	-	TRBJ2-7	-	15	CASSLGRRSSYEQYF	TGTGCCAGCAGCTTAGGGAGAAGGAGCTCCTACGAGCAGTACTTC
TRBV6-6	-	TRBJ1-5	-	13	CASSQGAGGPQHF	TGTGCCAGCAGTCAAGGGGCGGGAGGGCCCCAGCATTTT
TRBV10-3	-	TRBJ2-7	-	14	CAISEGIPGVQQYF	TGTGCCATCAGTGAGGGGATTCCAGGGGTTCAGCAGTACTTC
TRBV7-9	-	TRBJ1-1	-	13	CASSFRGGTEAFF	TGTGCCAGCAGCTTCCGGGGCGGCACTGAAGCTTTCTTT
TRBV29-1	-	TRBJ2-7	-	12	CSVESRAYEQYF	TGCAGCGTTGAATCGCGGGCCTACGAGCAGTACTTC
TRBV12-5	TRBD1	TRBJ1-3	-	16	CASGLVLGTAGNTIYF	TGTGCTAGTGGTTTGGTCTTAGGGACAGCTGGAAACACCATATATTTT
TRBV28	-	TRBJ2-7	-	17	CASSLNPHQADSGEQYF	TGTGCCAGCAGCTTGAACCCGCATCAGGCCGACTCGGGTGAGCAGTACTTC
TRBV7-3	-	TRBJ1-6	-	15	CASSLFSRVIAPLHF	TGTGCCAGCAGCTTATTTTCCAGGGTGATAGCACCCCTCCACTTT
TRBV5-6	-	TRBJ1-3	-	15	CASSLGSSSGNTIYF	TGTGCCAGCAGCTTGGGATCTAGCTCTGGAAACACCATATATTTT
TRBV7-3	TRBD1	TRBJ2-7	-	13	CASSSDRGGEQYF	TGTGCCAGCAGCTCGGACAGGGGTGGGGAGCAGTACTTC
TRBV19	-	TRBJ2-5	-	14	CASSSPGVQETQYF	TGTGCCAGTAGTAGCCCGGGGGTACAAGAGACCCAGTACTTC
TRBV28	-	TRBJ2-5	-	14	CASRISGMQETQYF	TGTGCCAGCAGAATTAGCGGAATGCAAGAGACCCAGTACTTC
TRBV6-6	-	TRBJ1-1	-	15	CASSYSYPGETEAFF	TGTGCCAGCAGTTACTCGTATCCAGGGGAAACTGAAGCTTTCTTT
TRBV7-6	-	TRBJ2-7	-	15	CASSLEDAASYEQYF	TGTGCCAGCAGCTTAGAGGACGCGGCCAGCTACGAGCAGTACTTC
TRBV5-1	TRBD1	TRBJ1-1	-	18	CASSLAALGQPVKTEAFF	TGCGCCAGCAGCTTGGCCGCCTTGGGACAGCCGGTCAAGACTGAAGCTTTCTTT
TRBV29-1	-	TRBJ1-2	-	12	CSVHKPGYGYTF	TGCAGCGTTCACAAGCCGGGGTATGGCTACACCTTC
TRBV7-9	-	TRBJ2-5	-	13	CASSLDRAETQYF	TGTGCCAGCAGCTTAGACAGGGCGGAGACCCAGTACTTC
TRBV6-5	TRBD2	TRBJ2-7	-	15	CASRGSGGRRYEQYF	TGTGCCAGCAGGGGGTCAGGCGGGAGAAGGTACGAGCAGTACTTC
TRBV6-5	-	TRBJ1-2	-	10	CASSSYGYTF	TGTGCCAGCAGTTCTTATGGCTACACCTTC
TRBV9	-	TRBJ2-6	once	22	CASSVVKGTYVRPYSGANVLTF	TGTGCCAGCAGCGTAGTAAAGGGGACCTACGTTCGCCCCTACTCTGGGGCCAACGTCCTGACTTTC
TRBV30	TRBD1	TRBJ1-5	-	15	CAWSGGAGGGQPQHF	TGTGCCTGGAGTGGGGGAGCAGGGGGAGGTCAGCCCCAGCATTTT
TRBV6-6	-	TRBJ2-1	-	11	CASTRGNEQFF	TGTGCCAGCACCCGGGGAAATGAGCAGTTCTTC
TRBV18	TRBD2	TRBJ2-7	-	20	CASSPVLRLAGVMSSYEQYF	TGTGCCAGCTCACCAGTCCTGCGACTAGCGGGGGTTATGAGCTCCTACGAGCAGTACTTC
TRBV21-1	-	TRBJ2-3	-	18	CASKILTSGGIRTDTQYF	TGTGCCAGCAAGATTTTGACTAGCGGGGGGATCCGCACAGATACGCAGTATTTT
TRBV7-9	-	TRBJ1-1	-	13	CASSLGGVTEAFF	TGTGCCAGCAGCTTAGGAGGGGTCACTGAAGCTTTCTTT
TRBV29-1	TRBD1	TRBJ1-6	once	14	CSVRQGSYNSPLHF	TGCAGCGTTCGACAGGGCTCCTATAATTCACCCCTCCACTTT
TRBV18	TRBD1	TRBJ1-2	-	15	CASSAQGADGGGYTF	TGTGCCAGCTCTGCCCAGGGGGCGGACGGCGGTGGCTACACCTTC
TRBV9	-	TRBJ2-5	-	12	CASSSHPETQYF	TGTGCCAGCAGCTCCCACCCAGAGACCCAGTACTTC
TRBV19	TRBD1	TRBJ1-4	-	15	CATQTGGAGNEKLFF	TGTGCCACCCAGACAGGGGGCGCGGGTAATGAAAAACTGTTTTTT
TRBV27	-	TRBJ1-5	-	13	CASRDAPGQPQHF	TGTGCCAGCCGGGACGCCCCGGGCCAGCCCCAGCATTTT
TRBV28	TRBD1	TRBJ2-2	-	15	CASTLAGTATGELFF	TGTGCCAGCACTCTCGCCGGGACAGCAACCGGGGAGCTGTTTTTT
TRBV14	-	TRBJ2-7	-	16	CASSQGFGRGTYEQYF	TGTGCCAGCAGCCAAGGCTTCGGGCGGGGAACCTACGAGCAGTACTTC
TRBV2	TRBD2	TRBJ2-5	-	16	CASINQGLAGGETQYF	TGTGCCAGCATTAACCAGGGACTAGCGGGAGGAGAGACCCAGTACTTC
TRBV5-6	-	TRBJ2-7	-	12	CASSLAALEQYF	TGTGCCAGCAGCTTGGCGGCTCTCGAGCAGTACTTC
TRBV20-1	-	TRBJ1-1	-	11	CSARGRGEAFF	TGCAGTGCTAGAGGACGAGGGGAAGCTTTCTTT
TRBV18	-	TRBJ2-3	-	11	CASSPADTQYF	TGTGCCAGCTCACCCGCAGATACGCAGTATTTT